The present entry profiles one TCR beta chain with its context. Antigen specificity is unknown. Being one base from a much bigger clone, this may be a read error. The cDNA came from 5'RACE with 10-nucleotide random UMIs. MiXCR, applied by TCRdb to the 5' RACE reads, yields one record per CDR3 protein. This sample has about 40,000 distinct CDR3 sequences, with 2% to 2.5% found just once. This sample was included in a study of neurological immune-mediated disorders. Study-wide results and limits: None of the CDR3 amino acid sequences found in expanded clones was shared across subjects. This suggests that the TCR-beta repertoires were private in all groups. The study phylogenetically grouped the repertoires of 18 of 34 multiple sclerosis patients into one related-CDR3 cluster, a possible signature.

CDR1 is SGHRS and CDR2 is YFSETQ in the germline V gene. This CDR3 region has 16 residues. J was trimmed by 4 bases and V by 2 bases; bases with no gene match: 8. The receptor comes from a man in his fifties with multiple sclerosis. The chain employs TRBV5-1 and TRBJ2-3; TRBD2 matches at 9 bases. Source material: PBMCs. The CDR3 DNA reads as TGCGCCAGCAGCTTTAGCGGGGGCCGTAACTCAGATACGCAGTATTTT. Amino acids: CASSFSGGRNSDTQYF.